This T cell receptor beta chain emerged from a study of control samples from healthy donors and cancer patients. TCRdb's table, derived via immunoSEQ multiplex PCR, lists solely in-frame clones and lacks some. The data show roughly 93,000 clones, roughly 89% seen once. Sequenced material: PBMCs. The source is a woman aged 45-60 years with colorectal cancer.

DNA for the CDR3: TGTGCCAGCAGTTACTCGACAGGGGAGGACACTGAAGCTTTCTTT. Protein: CASSYSTGEDTEAFF. The chain couples TRBV6-5 to TRBJ1-1, with 8 bases matching TRBD1. Looked up from germline, CDR1 is MNHEY and CDR2 is SVGAGI. This CDR3 spans 15 amino acids. J was trimmed by 3 bases and V by 0 bases; bases with no gene match: 3.